The 26 T cell receptor beta chains below all came from one sample that was sequenced in a study of identical twins. TCRdb ran MiXCR on the 5' RACE reads and lists one entry per CDR3 protein. The data hold about 700,000 distinct CDR3 sequences, with roughly 6% observed a single time. Sequenced sample: naive T cells sorted from blood. The receptors shown here come from a man aged 18 to 29 in good health.

This clonotype was observed many times. The V gene is TRBV27, the J gene TRBJ1-2, with 9 nucleotides matching TRBD1. The CDR3 is 15 amino acids. Germline CDR1 MNHEY, CDR2 SMNVEV (reference sequence). The V and J ends lost 5 bases and 6 bases, in that order; junction bases with no gene match: 10. Written as DNA, the CDR3 is TGTGCCAGCAGTCTTCACCCCGGGACAGGGAATGGCTACACCTTC. The encoded protein is CASSLHPGTGNGYTF.

The genes are TRBV6-5 and TRBJ1-2; D gene uncertain. This CDR3 comprises 13 residues. Germline V gives CDR1 MNHEY, CDR2 SVGAGI. Trimming took 1 base from V and 11 from J, leaving 14 bases between them. CDR3 sequence reads: CASSYLRASFYTF. The CDR3 region has the DNA TGTGCCAGCAGTTACTTGAGGGCCTCTTTTTACACCTTC.

The chain carries TRBV6-1 and TRBJ2-6; D possibly uses TRBD1 or TRBD2 (5 bases each). From germline, CDR1 is MNHNS and CDR2 SASEGT. V lost 8 bases to trimming and J lost 0 bases, with 8 bases between them. The length of the CDR3 is 14 residues. The CDR3: CASGGTSGANVLTF. The CDR3, as DNA: TGTGCCAGCGGGGGAACCTCTGGGGCCAACGTCCTGACTTTC.

This clonotype was seen ten or more times. The chain couples TRBV6-1 to TRBJ2-5; a possible D gene is TRBD2 (6 bases). The V end lost 4 bases, the J end lost 7 bases, and 19 bases lay between the germline ends. Germline lookup yields CDR1 MNHNS and CDR2 SASEGT. The CDR3 covers 15 residues. The CDR3 is CASSVAAKGQGTQYF. The CDR3, as DNA: TGTGCCAGCAGTGTAGCGGCCAAGGGCCAGGGGACCCAGTACTTC.

This clonotype was counted only a few times. This chain joins TRBV11-2 and TRBJ2-1, with TRBD1 as a possible D gene (5 bases). Germline V CDR1 and CDR2: SGHAT, FQNNGV. Trimming pared 5 bases from V and 5 bases from J, leaving 19 bases between. The CDR3 consists of 16 residues. The CDR3 DNA reads as TGTGCCAGCAGCCACACCCGGGCCTTAGGGGACAATGAGCAGTTCTTC. Amino acids: CASSHTRALGDNEQFF. Filled out from reference TRBV11-2 and TRBJ2-1, the complete variable domain reads EAGVAQSPRYKIIEKRQSVAFWCNPISGHATLYWYQQILGQGPKLLIQFQNNGVVDDSQLPKDRFSAERLKGVDSTLKIQPAKLEDSAVYLCASSHTRALGDNEQFFGPGTRLTVL.

This clonotype was detected many times. The CDR3 sequence is CASSRTQGADEQFF. CDR3 coding DNA: TGCGCCAGCAGCCGTACACAGGGGGCGGATGAGCAGTTCTTC. J is TRBJ2-1 and V is TRBV5-1, with 9 bases fitting TRBD1. Germline lookup yields CDR1 SGHRS and CDR2 YFSETQ. The junction had 7 bases not matched to a gene; V was cut back by 4 bases and J by 8 bases. The CDR3 runs 14 residues.

This clonotype was detected ten times or more. The chain has TRBV12-3 or TRBV12-4 and TRBJ2-7, with 9 bases identical to TRBD2. The J segment lost 3 bases and the V segment lost 6 bases, leaving 12 bases of the junction unmatched. The CDR3 is 16 amino acids. CDR3 residues: CASSPLTSGTIYEQYF. The CDR3, as DNA: TGTGCCAGCAGCCCCCTGACTAGCGGTACTATCTACGAGCAGTACTTC.

This clonotype was detected only a few times. The chain is built from TRBV6-1 and TRBJ1-1, with 9 nucleotides matching TRBD1. Germline lookup yields CDR1 MNHNS and CDR2 SASEGT. V gave up 7 bases and J gave up 1 base; unmatched junction bases: 4. CDR3 length: 14 residues. This CDR3 is CASNPTGGNTEAFF. The CDR3 bases are TGTGCCAGCAACCCGACAGGGGGGAACACTGAAGCTTTCTTT.

The chain recombines TRBV20-1 with TRBJ2-5, with 9 nucleotides matching TRBD1. Trimming cost V 2 bases and J 3 bases; bases outside gene matches: 4. This CDR3 region has 14 residues. In germline, CDR1 is DFQATT, CDR2 SNEGSKA (reference sequence). Written as DNA, the CDR3 is TGCAGTGCTAGATTCGGGACAGGGAAAGAGACCCAGTACTTC. Protein: CSARFGTGKETQYF.

This clonotype came up many times. The chain employs TRBV20-1 and TRBJ2-4; 8 nucleotides align to TRBD1. V was pared by 6 bases and J by 3 bases, with 4 bases of the junction left unmatched. Germline V gene data show CDR1 as DFQATT and CDR2 as SNEGSKA (reference sequence). CDR3 size: 13 residues. The CDR3 sequence: CSAQDRGKNIQYF. The CDR3 region has the DNA TGCAGTGCCCAAGACAGGGGCAAAAACATTCAGTACTTC.

This chain joins TRBV30 and TRBJ2-5, with a weak D call TRBD1 (5 bases). This CDR3 spans 13 amino acids. V was shortened by 5 bases and J by 5 bases, with 15 bases between the two germline ends. The germline gives CDR1 GTSNPN, CDR2 SVGIG (reference sequence). CDR3 in DNA: TGTGCCTGGCAGGGTTTCTCGGGTGAGACCCAGTACTTC. Protein: CAWQGFSGETQYF.

The table lists this clonotype with a few counts. The chain carries TRBV11-2 and TRBJ2-2; 10 positions agree with TRBD2. J was trimmed by 2 bases and V by 6 bases; bases with no gene match: 15. The CDR3 spans 19 residues. Germline V CDR1 and CDR2: SGHAT, FQNNGV. This chain's CDR3 is CASSQKQGLATSNTGELFF. The CDR3 DNA follows: TGTGCCAGCAGTCAAAAGCAGGGACTAGCGACCTCAAACACCGGGGAGCTGTTTTTT. Full variable domain (missing parts from reference TRBV11-2 and TRBJ2-2): EAGVAQSPRYKIIEKRQSVAFWCNPISGHATLYWYQQILGQGPKLLIQFQNNGVVDDSQLPKDRFSAERLKGVDSTLKIQPAKLEDSAVYLCASSQKQGLATSNTGELFFGEGSRLTVL.

The chain recombines TRBV6-1 with TRBJ1-5; D is possibly TRBD1 (6 bases). This CDR3 has 13 amino acids. The V and J ends lost 7 bases and 7 bases respectively, with 14 bases between them. CDR1 and CDR2 (germline): MNHNS, SASEGT. CDR3 residues: CASTRTAEQPQHF. CDR3 bases: TGTGCCAGCACGAGGACAGCCGAACAGCCCCAGCATTTT.

This clonotype was counted at least ten times. The rearrangement uses TRBV12-3 or TRBV12-4 and TRBJ1-2; the match to TRBD1 covers 7 bases. The CDR3 covers 14 residues. Losses at the gene ends were 5 bases for V and 4 bases for J; bases not matched to a gene: 7. The CDR3 is CASSTKDRLYGYTF. The DNA of the CDR3 is TGTGCCAGCAGTACGAAGGACAGGCTCTATGGCTACACCTTC.

This clonotype came up many times. The chain has TRBV20-1 and TRBJ2-3; TRBD2 agrees at 7 bases. The ends lost 4 bases at V and 7 bases at J; junction bases unmatched: 14. The germline gives CDR1 DFQATT, CDR2 SNEGSKA (reference sequence). The CDR3 loop spans 15 amino acids. The CDR3 bases are TGCAGTGCTACTGAAGGTGGGGGAGCGGGAAATACGCAGTATTTT. It specifies CSATEGGGAGNTQYF.

This clonotype was observed at least ten times. The J gene is TRBJ2-1, the V gene TRBV20-1; no clear D. Germline V gene lookup returns CDR1 DFQATT and CDR2 SNEGSKA (reference sequence). V lost 6 bases to trimming and J lost 8 bases, with 14 bases between them. The CDR3 has 12 amino acids. CDR3 bases: TGCAGTGCCCCCCCTCCGGGCCATGAGCAGTTCTTC. Its translation is CSAPPPGHEQFF.

Many counts were recorded for this clonotype. The V gene is TRBV7-2, the J gene TRBJ2-7, with 11 bases fitting TRBD2. There are 16 residues in the CDR3. CDR1 is SGHTA and CDR2 is FQGNSA in the germline V gene. Trimming took 5 bases from V and 3 from J; bases not matched to a gene: 9. Here the CDR3 DNA reads TGTGCCAGCAGCCCTACTAGCGGGAGCCTAATCTACGAGCAGTACGTC. It encodes CASSPTSGSLIYEQYV.

This clonotype was seen more than once but under ten times. J is TRBJ2-1 and V is TRBV10-2, with D possibly TRBD2 on 6 matching bases. This CDR3 region has 15 residues. Germline CDR1 and CDR2: WSHSY and SAAADI. The V and J ends lost 8 bases and 2 bases respectively, with 16 bases between them. CDR3 region: CASVFGTAAYNEQFF. In DNA, the CDR3 is TGCGCCAGCGTTTTCGGGACTGCAGCCTACAATGAGCAGTTCTTC.

This clonotype occurred many times. The chain joins TRBV6-1 to TRBJ1-5; TRBD1 is a possible D gene (6 bases). In germline, CDR1 is MNHNS, CDR2 SASEGT. Between the trimmed V and J ends, which lost 7 bases and 6 bases, there was a span of 16 bases. This CDR3 comprises 14 residues. CDR3 bases: TGTGCCAGCACTCGGTTGGGGGGCCTTCAGCCCCAGCATTTT. It is translated as CASTRLGGLQPQHF.

This clonotype was detected a few times. CDR3 DNA: TGCAGTGCTAGAGATCGGCCCTTGGGGGATACGCAGTATTTT. Its protein product is CSARDRPLGDTQYF. V is TRBV20-1 and J is TRBJ2-3; D uncertain. Germline loops: CDR1 DFQATT, CDR2 SNEGSKA (reference sequence). The CDR3 has 14 amino acids. The ends were cut back, 0 bases at V and 6 bases at J, with 13 bases in the middle.

This clonotype was counted a few times. The chain uses TRBV7-9 and TRBJ1-1; 8 bases fit TRBD1. Germline trimming cut 7 bases from V and 1 base from J; bases unmatched to any gene: 8. The germline V gene has CDR1 SEHNR and CDR2 FQNEAQ (reference sequence). This CDR3 contains 15 residues. CDR3 sequence (DNA): TGTGCCAGCAAACCGCCGGACAGGGCGAACACTGAAGCTTTCTTT. It codes for CASKPPDRANTEAFF.

The genes are TRBV10-3 and TRBJ2-6; 9 positions agree with TRBD1. Looked up from germline, CDR1 is ENHRY and CDR2 is SYGVKD. The junction had 5 bases not matched to a gene; V was cut back by 0 bases and J by 2 bases. This CDR3 spans 18 amino acids. CDR3 residues: CAISESTGGSTGANVLTF. In nucleotides, the CDR3 is TGTGCCATCAGTGAGTCGACAGGGGGGAGCACTGGGGCCAACGTCCTGACTTTC.

This clonotype was picked up a small number of times. The chain's CDR3 is CASSTFPAGGPSFTDTQYF. CDR3 bases: TGTGCCAGCAGCACGTTCCCAGCGGGAGGGCCTAGTTTCACAGATACGCAGTATTTT. The gene calls are TRBV11-1 and TRBJ2-3; TRBD2 matches 10 bases. This CDR3 contains 19 residues. The junction had 16 bases not matched to a gene; V was cut back by 5 bases and J by 2 bases. Germline V lookup: CDR1 SGHAT, CDR2 FQDESV (reference sequence).

This clonotype showed up just a few times. The chain combines TRBV15 with TRBJ2-6, with 8 bases aligning to TRBD2. Germline loops: CDR1 LNHNV, CDR2 YYDKDF (reference sequence). V was pared by 8 bases and J by 2 bases, with 5 bases of the junction left unmatched. The CDR3 length is 15 residues. In DNA form, the CDR3 reads TGTGCCACCCCGGGAGGGCAAGCTGGGGCCAACGTCCTGACTTTC. Protein product: CATPGGQAGANVLTF.

The chain employs TRBV20-1 and TRBJ2-5, with 8 bases lining up with TRBD2. From germline, CDR1 is DFQATT and CDR2 SNEGSKA (reference sequence). V lost 4 bases to trimming and J lost 5 bases; unmatched junction nucleotides: 9. The length of the CDR3 is 14 residues. The CDR3 sequence: CSAIPGGPRETQYF. The DNA for the CDR3 is TGCAGTGCTATCCCGGGAGGGCCCCGGGAGACCCAGTACTTC.

There are many counts of this clonotype. CDR3 DNA sequence: TGTGCCAGCAGTTTTGACTTCGGGGAGCAGTACTTC. It specifies CASSFDFGEQYF. The V and J genes are TRBV12-3 or TRBV12-4 and TRBJ2-7; D is unclear. CDR3 length equals 12 residues. Trimming removed 3 bases from V and 7 bases from J, with 10 bases in between.